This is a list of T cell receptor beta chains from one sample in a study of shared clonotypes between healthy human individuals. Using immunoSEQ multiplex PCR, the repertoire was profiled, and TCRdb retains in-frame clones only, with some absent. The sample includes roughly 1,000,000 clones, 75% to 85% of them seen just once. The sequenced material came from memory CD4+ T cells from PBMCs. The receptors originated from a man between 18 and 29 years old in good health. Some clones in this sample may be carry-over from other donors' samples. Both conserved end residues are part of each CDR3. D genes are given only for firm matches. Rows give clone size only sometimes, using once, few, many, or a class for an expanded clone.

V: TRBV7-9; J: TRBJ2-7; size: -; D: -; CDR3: CASSPRTVTQAPQYF; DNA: TGTGCCAGCAGCCCCCGGACAGTGACCCAGGCCCCGCAGTACTTC
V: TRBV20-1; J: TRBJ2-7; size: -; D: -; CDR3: CSASGSREQYF; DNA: TGCAGTGCTTCAGGGAGTCGCGAGCAGTACTTC
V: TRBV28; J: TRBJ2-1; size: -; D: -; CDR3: CASSSGNYNEQFF; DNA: TGTGCCAGCAGTTCCGGAAACTACAATGAGCAGTTCTTC
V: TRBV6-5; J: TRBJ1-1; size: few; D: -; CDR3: CASSYTGRAFF; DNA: TGTGCCAGCAGTTACACAGGGAGAGCTTTCTTT
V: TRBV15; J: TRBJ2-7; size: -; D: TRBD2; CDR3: CATSREGLAGYEQYF; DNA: TGTGCCACCAGCAGAGAGGGACTAGCGGGCTACGAGCAGTACTTC
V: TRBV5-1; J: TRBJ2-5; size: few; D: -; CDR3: CASSLASGTETQYF; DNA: TGCGCCAGCAGCTTGGCCTCAGGGACAGAGACCCAGTACTTC
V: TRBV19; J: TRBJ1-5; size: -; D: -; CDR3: CASSISGPSNQPQHF; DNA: TGTGCCAGTAGTATATCGGGACCTAGCAATCAGCCCCAGCATTTT
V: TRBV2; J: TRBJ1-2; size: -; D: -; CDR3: CAARGDLVGYTF; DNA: TGTGCCGCGCGGGGGGACCTGGTTGGCTACACCTTC
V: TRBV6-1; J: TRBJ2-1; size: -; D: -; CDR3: CASSEEGVEQFF; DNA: TGTGCCAGCAGTGAAGAGGGGGTAGAGCAGTTCTTC
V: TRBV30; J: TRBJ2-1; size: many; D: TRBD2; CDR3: CAWSIAGTRTNEQFF; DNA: TGTGCCTGGAGTATAGCCGGGACTAGGACGAATGAGCAGTTCTTC